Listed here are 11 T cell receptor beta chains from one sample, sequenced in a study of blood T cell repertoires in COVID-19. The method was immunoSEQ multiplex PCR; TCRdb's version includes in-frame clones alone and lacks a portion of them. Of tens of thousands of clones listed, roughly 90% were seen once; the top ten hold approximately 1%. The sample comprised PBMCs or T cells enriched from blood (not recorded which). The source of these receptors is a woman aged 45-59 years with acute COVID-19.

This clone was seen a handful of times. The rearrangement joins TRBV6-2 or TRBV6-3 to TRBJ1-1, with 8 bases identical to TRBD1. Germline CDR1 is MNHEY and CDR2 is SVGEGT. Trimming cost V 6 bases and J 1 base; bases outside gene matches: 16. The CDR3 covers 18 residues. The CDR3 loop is CASSQRDRPGQRNTEAFF. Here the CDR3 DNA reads TGTGCCAGCAGCCAAAGGGACAGGCCGGGACAGAGGAACACTGAAGCTTTCTTT.

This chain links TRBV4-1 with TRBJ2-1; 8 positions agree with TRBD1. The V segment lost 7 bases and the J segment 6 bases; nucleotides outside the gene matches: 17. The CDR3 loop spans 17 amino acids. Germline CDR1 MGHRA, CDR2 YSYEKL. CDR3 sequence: CASTHPLGQGPGNEQFF. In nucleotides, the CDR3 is TGCGCCAGCACCCATCCCCTCGGACAGGGCCCCGGCAATGAGCAGTTCTTC.

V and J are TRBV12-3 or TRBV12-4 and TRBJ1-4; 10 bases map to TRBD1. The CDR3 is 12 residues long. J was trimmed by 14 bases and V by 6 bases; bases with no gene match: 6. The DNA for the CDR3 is TGTGCCAGCAGCCGCGACAGGGGGCGGCTGTTTTTT. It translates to CASSRDRGRLFF.

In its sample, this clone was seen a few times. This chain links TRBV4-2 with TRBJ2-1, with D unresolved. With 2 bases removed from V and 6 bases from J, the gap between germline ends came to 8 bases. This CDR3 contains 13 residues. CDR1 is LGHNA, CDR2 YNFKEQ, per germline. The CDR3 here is CASSQSQSNEQFF. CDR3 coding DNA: TGTGCCAGCAGCCAAAGCCAAAGCAATGAGCAGTTCTTC.

Written as DNA, the CDR3 is TGTGCCAGCACCCCGGGGACTTCAACCTACGAGCAGTACTTC. It is translated as CASTPGTSTYEQYF. The rearrangement joins TRBV11-2 to TRBJ2-7; TRBD2 might be the D (6 bases). V shed 7 bases and J shed 2 bases, with 15 bases lying between them. Germline V gene data show CDR1 as SGHAT and CDR2 as FQNNGV. The CDR3 consists of 14 residues.

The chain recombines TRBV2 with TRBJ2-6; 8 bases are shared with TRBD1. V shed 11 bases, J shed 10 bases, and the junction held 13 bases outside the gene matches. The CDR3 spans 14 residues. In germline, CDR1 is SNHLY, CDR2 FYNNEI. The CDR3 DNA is TGTGCCGGCGCAATAGGACAGGGTTCTAACGTCCTGACTTTC. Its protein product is CAGAIGQGSNVLTF.

In nucleotides, the CDR3 is TGTGCCAGCAGTGAATGGGGCCGCAATGAGCAGTTCTTC. Its translation is CASSEWGRNEQFF. The genes are TRBV25-1 and TRBJ2-1; perhaps TRBD1 as D (5 bases). The germline gives CDR1 MGHDK, CDR2 SYGVNS. The germline V and J ends were trimmed by 1 base and 6 bases, with 7 bases remaining between them. This CDR3 region has 13 residues.

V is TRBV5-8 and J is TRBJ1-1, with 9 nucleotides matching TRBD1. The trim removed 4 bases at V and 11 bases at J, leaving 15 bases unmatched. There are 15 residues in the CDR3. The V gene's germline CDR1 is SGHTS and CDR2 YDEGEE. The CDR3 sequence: CASSPLDRGRMVAFF. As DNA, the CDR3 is TGTGCCAGCAGCCCCCTGGACAGGGGTAGAATGGTGGCTTTCTTT.

The CDR3 spells CASGPGTVDTIYF. DNA of the CDR3: TGTGCTAGTGGTCCGGGGACAGTCGACACCATATATTTT. The rearrangement uses TRBV12-5 and TRBJ1-3; 7 positions agree with TRBD1. The germline V gene has CDR1 LGHNT and CDR2 FRNRAP. V trimming: 5 bases; J trimming: 8 bases; junction bases outside the gene matches: 6. This CDR3 region has 13 residues.

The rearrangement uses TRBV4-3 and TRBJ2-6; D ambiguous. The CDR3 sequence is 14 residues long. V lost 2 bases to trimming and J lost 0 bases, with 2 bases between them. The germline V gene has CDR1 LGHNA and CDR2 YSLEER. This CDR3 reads CASSQYSGANVLTF. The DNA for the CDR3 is TGCGCCAGCAGCCAATACTCTGGGGCCAACGTCCTGACTTTC.

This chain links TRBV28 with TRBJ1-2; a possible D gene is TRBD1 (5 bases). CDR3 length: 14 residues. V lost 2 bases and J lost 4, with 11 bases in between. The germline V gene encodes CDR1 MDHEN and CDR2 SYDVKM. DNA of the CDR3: TGTGCCAGCAGTTTAGCCGACAGATCCTATGGCTACACCTTC. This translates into CASSLADRSYGYTF.